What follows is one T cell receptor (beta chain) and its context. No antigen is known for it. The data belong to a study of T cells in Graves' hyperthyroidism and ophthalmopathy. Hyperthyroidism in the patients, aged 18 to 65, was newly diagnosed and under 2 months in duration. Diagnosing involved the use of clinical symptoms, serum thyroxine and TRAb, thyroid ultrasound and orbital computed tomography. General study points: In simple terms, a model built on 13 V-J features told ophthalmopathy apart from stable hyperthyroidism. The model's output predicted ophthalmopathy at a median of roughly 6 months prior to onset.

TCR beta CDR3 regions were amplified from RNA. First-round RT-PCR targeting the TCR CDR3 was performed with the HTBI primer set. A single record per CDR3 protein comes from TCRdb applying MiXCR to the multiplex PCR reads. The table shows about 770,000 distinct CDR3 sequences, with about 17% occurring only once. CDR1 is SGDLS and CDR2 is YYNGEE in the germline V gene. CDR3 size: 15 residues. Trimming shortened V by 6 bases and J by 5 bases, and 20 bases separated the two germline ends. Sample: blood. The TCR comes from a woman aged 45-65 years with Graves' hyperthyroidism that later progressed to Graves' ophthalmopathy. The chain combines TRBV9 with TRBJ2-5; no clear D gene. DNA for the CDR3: TGTGCCAGCAACAGCCTCCAGGCGTTAGGGGAGACCCAGTACTTC. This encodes CASNSLQALGETQYF.